The entry that follows covers one TCR beta chain sequence. Authors' methods: Nucleated cell number was recorded as an estimate derived from reference gene primer amplification. Repertoires were generated with immunoSEQ multiplex PCR, while TCRdb's copy carries only in-frame clones and drops some. The V and J calls and the clone size are those of that table, but D and trimming were determined from the DNA. The sample includes some 140,000 clones, around 76% of them seen just once. These data are taken from a study of blood T cell repertoires in COVID-19. Study information: The samples span acute and convalescent COVID-19 from the United States, Italy and Spain. PBMCs, B-cell-depleted T cells, or T cells were the source of the cDNA or gDNA that made up the material.

The germline CDR1 and CDR2 sequences are SGHRS and YFSETQ. CDR3 size: 16 residues. V shed 4 bases, J shed 6 bases, and the junction held 11 bases outside the gene matches. The sequencing sample was made of peripheral blood. The chain joins TRBV5-1 to TRBJ2-1; TRBD1 matches 9 bases. The sequence came from a human donor in a cohort sampled during active COVID-19. The CDR3 is CASSNAQGAWGNEQFF. CDR3 bases: TGCGCCAGCAGCAACGCACAGGGGGCTTGGGGCAATGAGCAGTTCTTC.